One T cell receptor (beta chain) is described in this entry. Its specificity is unknown. The sample originates from a study of T cells after yellow fever vaccination. Study-wide findings and caveats: It was the secondary response that reached its peak faster, day 5 versus 15, but it was weaker. Abundant clonotypes from the bulk population could contaminate FACS-sorted repertoires.

Germline assignment: CDR1 SGHVS and CDR2 FNYEAQ. CDR3 length: 15 amino acids. After removal of 5 bases from V and 8 bases from J, the junction contained 6 bases not matched to a gene. One entry per CDR3 protein results from TCRdb running MiXCR on the 5' RACE reads. Among 100,000 to 150,000 distinct CDR3 sequences listed, about 15% were seen once. This clonotype was obtained from a man in his late teens or twenties who received the YFV17D yellow fever vaccine. Sequences were derived from CD8+ T cells sorted from PBMCs, sampled 5 days after the yellow fever booster vaccination. The genes are TRBV7-6 and TRBJ2-1, with 13 bases that match TRBD2. CDR3 sequence reads: CASSLWTSGGDEQFF. The DNA for the CDR3 is TGTGCCAGCAGCCTCTGGACTAGCGGGGGCGATGAGCAGTTCTTC.